The 7 T cell receptor beta chains listed next were all sequenced from one sample in a study of blood T cell repertoires in COVID-19. Here immunoSEQ multiplex PCR was the method, and the copy in TCRdb shows in-frame clones only, minus some. The repertoire has approximately 190,000 clones, 82% of them found once; the top ten carry 6% to 8%. Sequencing was done on a sample of peripheral blood. Receptors were obtained from a human donor with acute or convalescent COVID-19. The donor label of this sample is uncertain.

This rearrangement joins TRBV9 to TRBJ2-2, with no clear D. Trimming left V 0 bases short and J 5 bases short, with 17 bases between. The CDR3 is 17 residues long. The germline V gene encodes CDR1 SGDLS and CDR2 YYNGEE. The CDR3 loop reads CASSVGPQSAGTGELFF. CDR3 DNA sequence: TGTGCCAGCAGCGTAGGCCCCCAATCGGCCGGGACCGGGGAGCTGTTTTTT.

The rearrangement links TRBV19 to TRBJ2-3, with TRBD2 as a possible D gene (6 bases). Germline CDR1 LNHDA, CDR2 SQIVND (reference sequence). This CDR3 spans 14 amino acids. The V end was cut by 7 bases, the J end by 1 base, with 12 bases between. DNA for the CDR3: TGTGCCAGTAAAGAGGGAGGAGGCACAGATACGCAGTATTTT. This translates into CASKEGGGTDTQYF.

The V call is TRBV30, the J call TRBJ2-1; D is perhaps TRBD1 (6 bases). Trimming took off 7 bases at V and 2 bases at J, with 24 bases between the two ends. The CDR3 has 17 amino acids. Germline values: CDR1 GTSNPN, CDR2 SVGIG (reference sequence). The DNA of the CDR3 is TGTGCCTCATCTACAGGGCGGCTAGCAATAACCTACAATGAGCAGTTCTTC. Amino acid sequence: CASSTGRLAITYNEQFF.

This clone was counted a single time. The chain recombines TRBV7-2 with TRBJ1-4, with D tentatively TRBD1 (5 bases). This CDR3 spans 15 amino acids. Germline V CDR1 and CDR2: SGHTA, FQGNSA. V lost 1 base and J 5 bases, leaving 11 bases between the germline ends. In DNA form, the CDR3 reads TGTGCCAGCAGCTTAGGTGGCAGGGCAAATGAAAAACTGTTTTTT. Its protein is CASSLGGRANEKLFF. The complete variable domain, with remaining parts taken from reference TRBV7-2 and TRBJ1-4, reads GAGVSQSPSNKVTEKGKDVELRCDPISGHTALYWYRQSLGQGLEFLIYFQGNSAPDKSGLPSDRFSAERTGGSVSTLTIQRTQQEDSAVYLCASSLGGRANEKLFFGSGTQLSVL.

This clone was detected only once. Within the sample, other DNA sequences also encode this same CDR3. The gene calls are TRBV7-8 and TRBJ1-2, with D maybe TRBD1 (5 bases). V lost 5 bases to trimming and J lost 8 bases, with 9 bases between them. Germline values: CDR1 SGHVS, CDR2 FQNEAQ. The CDR3 runs to 11 residues. CDR3 coding DNA: TGTGCCAGCAGCCCAGGGTTAGGCTACACCTTC. Its protein product is CASSPGLGYTF.

The rearrangement joins TRBV10-3 to TRBJ2-1, with TRBD2 identical over 12 bases. CDR1 is ENHRY and CDR2 is SYGVKD in the germline V gene. The CDR3 length is 18 residues. V gave up 1 base and J gave up 0 bases; unmatched junction bases: 4. The CDR3 region has the DNA TGTGCCATCAGTGAGTTACTAGCGGGAGGTAGCTCCTACAATGAGCAGTTCTTC. Protein: CAISELLAGGSSYNEQFF.

The rearrangement joins TRBV19 to TRBJ2-3; TRBD2 matches 7 bases. The CDR3 is 14 amino acids. After removal of 3 bases from V and 6 bases from J, the junction contained 6 bases not matched to a gene. Per germline, CDR1 LNHDA and CDR2 SQIVND (reference sequence). CDR3 region: CASSMAGAGDTQYF. CDR3 in DNA: TGTGCCAGTAGTATGGCGGGAGCGGGTGATACGCAGTATTTT.